This TCR beta chain was sequenced in a study of cytomegalovirus exposure and HLA in healthy donors. Study-level results: For most TCR beta V segments, an earlier analysis put the productive rate at about 87% or about 30% of the time. Sequencing artifact likely explains a cluster of highly shared sequence variants.

As for the donors, each was a healthy bone marrow donor. PCR was performed using 60 Vbeta and 13 Jbeta primers. Only in-frame clones appear in the TCRdb table, and some are missing; sequencing was by immunoSEQ multiplex PCR. The sample lists 110,000 or so clones, approximately 80% occurring once. In the case of this clone: Its target is not known.

Losses at the gene ends were 5 bases for V and 0 bases for J; bases not matched to a gene: 15. The CDR3 is made up of 18 amino acids. From germline, CDR1 is MDHEN and CDR2 SYDVKM. The chain recombines TRBV28 with TRBJ2-5, with 7 bases identical to TRBD1. This TCR derives from a woman aged 18-29 years in good health and CMV-seronegative. Material: PBMCs. The CDR3 DNA reads as TGTGCCAGCAGTCCATACCCTAGGGCAGGGGGTTACCAAGAGACCCAGTACTTC. Its protein is CASSPYPRAGGYQETQYF.